This T cell receptor (beta chain) emerged from a study of shared T cell receptors in the human thymus. TCRdb's table, derived via immunoSEQ multiplex PCR, lists solely in-frame clones and lacks some. The sample consists of about 660,000 clones, approximately 87% of them appearing once. The ends lost 2 bases at V and 0 bases at J; junction bases unmatched: 8. There are 17 residues in the CDR3. The germline V gene has CDR1 SNHLY and CDR2 FYNNEI. The data were also submitted as part of a second study, on human thymus T cells. Per that study: Resections removed during corrective heart surgery provided the thymus tissue used.

This TCR came from a boy in the first two years of life with a congenital heart defect. Sequencing was performed on thymocytes. The chain joins TRBV2 to TRBJ1-1; the match to TRBD1 covers 8 bases. The CDR3 DNA reads TGTGCCAGCAGTGAAAACAGGGGGGACCCCCTGAACACTGAAGCTTTCTTT. As protein: CASSENRGDPLNTEAFF. Full variable domain (missing parts from reference TRBV2 and TRBJ1-1): EPEVTQTPSHQVTQMGQEVILRCVPISNHLYFYWYRQILGQKVEFLVSFYNNEISEKSEIFDDQFSVERPDGSNFTLKIRSTKLEDSAMYFCASSENRGDPLNTEAFFGQGTRLTVV.